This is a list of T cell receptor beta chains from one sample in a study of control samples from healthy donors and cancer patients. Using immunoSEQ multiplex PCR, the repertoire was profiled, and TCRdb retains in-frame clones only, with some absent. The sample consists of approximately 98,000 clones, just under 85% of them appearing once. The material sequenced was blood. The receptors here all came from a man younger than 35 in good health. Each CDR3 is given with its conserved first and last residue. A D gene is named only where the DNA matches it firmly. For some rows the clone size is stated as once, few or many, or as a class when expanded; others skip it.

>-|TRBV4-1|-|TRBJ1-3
TGCGCCAGCAGCCAAGAGGACGGCAGGGTATATGGAAACACCATATATTTT
CASSQEDGRVYGNTIYF
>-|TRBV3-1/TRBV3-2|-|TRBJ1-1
TGTGCCAGCAGCCAAGATCTAGGCAGGAACACTGAAGCTTTCTTT
CASSQDLGRNTEAFF
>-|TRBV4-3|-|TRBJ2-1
TGCGCCAGCAGCCAAGGGGAATTCCACAATGAGCAGTTCTTC
CASSQGEFHNEQFF
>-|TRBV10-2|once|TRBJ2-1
TGCGCCAGCAGTGAGGGACTACAGTTCTTC
CASSEGLQFF
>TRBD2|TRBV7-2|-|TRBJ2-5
TGTGCCAGCAGCGGGCGGGGGGGCCTTTGGGAGACCCAGTACTTC
CASSGRGGLWETQYF
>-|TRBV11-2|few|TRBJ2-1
TGTGCCAGCAGCTTAGATAGGAATGAGCAGTTCTTC
CASSLDRNEQFF
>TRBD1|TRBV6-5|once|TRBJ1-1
TGTGCCAGTCAACGTGACAGGGAGGGACTGTCAGCTTTCTTT
CASQRDREGLSAFF
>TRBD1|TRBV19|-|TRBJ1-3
TGTGCCAGTAGTATAAGGGACAGGGACAAGAGCTCTGGAAACACCATATATTTT
CASSIRDRDKSSGNTIYF
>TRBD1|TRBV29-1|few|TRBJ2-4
TGCAGCGTTCGGGACAGGGACATTCAGTACTTC
CSVRDRDIQYF
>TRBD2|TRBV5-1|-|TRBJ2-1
TGCGCCAGCAGCCTGACTAGCGGGGGGTCCGAGCAGTTCTTC
CASSLTSGGSEQFF
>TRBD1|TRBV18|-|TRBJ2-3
TGTGCCAGCTCACCGAGTTGGATAACGGGTGGACAGGGGCCAGCCACAGATACGCAGTATTTT
CASSPSWITGGQGPATDTQYF
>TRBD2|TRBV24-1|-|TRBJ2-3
TGTGCCACCAGTGACCGAAAACCGGGACTAGGCACAGATACGCAGTATTTT
CATSDRKPGLGTDTQYF
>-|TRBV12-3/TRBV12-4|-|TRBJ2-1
TGTGCCAGCAGTTTAGGACTGGCGGGTGAGCAGTTCTTC
CASSLGLAGEQFF
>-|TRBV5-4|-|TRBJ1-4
TGTGCCAGCAGCCGGACGGGGTCAGCTAATGAAAAACTGTTTTTT
CASSRTGSANEKLFF
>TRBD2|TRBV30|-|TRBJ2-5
TGTGCCTGGAGCCGCGGACTAGCGGGGGGGGAAGAGACCCAGTACTTC
CAWSRGLAGGEETQYF
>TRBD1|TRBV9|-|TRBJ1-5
TGTGCCAGCAGCGCGGGACAGTCGTGGAATCAGCCCCAGCATTTT
CASSAGQSWNQPQHF
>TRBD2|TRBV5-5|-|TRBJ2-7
TGTGCCAGCAGCCCCTTCCCTAGCGGGGGTTACGAGCAGTACTTC
CASSPFPSGGYEQYF
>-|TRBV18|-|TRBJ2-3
TGTGCCAGCTCACCAAGGAGGGTGGACAGTAGCACAGATACGCAGTATTTT
CASSPRRVDSSTDTQYF
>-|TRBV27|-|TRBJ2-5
TGTGCCAGCAGTTTCCGGCAGATGGGATGGGAGACCCAGTACTTC
CASSFRQMGWETQYF
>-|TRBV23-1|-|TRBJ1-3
TGCGCCAGCAGTCAAAGGACCGGCTTAAAGAGAGAGTACTCTGGAAACACCATATATTTT
CASSQRTGLKREYSGNTIYF
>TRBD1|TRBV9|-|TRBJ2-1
TGTGCCAGCAGGGGAACAGGGGGCCATCAGAATGAGCAGTTCTTC
CASRGTGGHQNEQFF
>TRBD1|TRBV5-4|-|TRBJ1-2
TGTGCCAGCAGCCTTGTTGCCGGGACAGGGGACGGCTACACCTTC
CASSLVAGTGDGYTF
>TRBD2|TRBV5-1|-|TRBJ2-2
TGCGCCAGCAGCCGCGGGACTAGCGGGGGGACTAACACCGGGGAGCTGTTTTTT
CASSRGTSGGTNTGELFF
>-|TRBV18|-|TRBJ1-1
TGTGCCAGCTCAGCTCCCCCAGGAACTACACTGAACACTGAAGCTTTCTTT
CASSAPPGTTLNTEAFF
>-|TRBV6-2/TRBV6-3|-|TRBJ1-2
TGTGCCAGCAGTTACTTATCCTATGGCTACACCTTC
CASSYLSYGYTF
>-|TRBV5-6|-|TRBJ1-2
TGTGCCAGCAGCTTGGCAGATATGGGCTACACCTTC
CASSLADMGYTF
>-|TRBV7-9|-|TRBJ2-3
TGTGCCAGCAGCTTACCCAGGGGGGAGGATGGCGCAGATACGCAGTATTTT
CASSLPRGEDGADTQYF
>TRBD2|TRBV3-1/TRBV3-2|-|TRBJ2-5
TGTGCCAGCAGCCGCTCGGGGGGGGCTAACGGGGTAGAGACCCAGTACTTC
CASSRSGGANGVETQYF
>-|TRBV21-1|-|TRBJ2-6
TGTGCCAGCATCCTCTACTCTGGATCTGGGGCCAACGTCCTGACTTTC
CASILYSGSGANVLTF
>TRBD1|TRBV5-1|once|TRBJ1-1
TGCGCCAGCAAATGGAAGGGGGGACAGGGAAACACTGAAGCTTTCTTT
CASKWKGGQGNTEAFF
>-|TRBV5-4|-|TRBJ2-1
TGTGCCAGCAGCTCGCCCTGGATTAGCGGTGGGAATATCACTAATGAGCAGTTCTTC
CASSSPWISGGNITNEQFF
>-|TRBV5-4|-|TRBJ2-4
TGTGCCAGCAGCTACGGAGCCAAAAACATTCAGTACTTC
CASSYGAKNIQYF
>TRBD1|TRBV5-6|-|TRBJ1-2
TGTGCCAGCAGCTCCGTGGGGACAGGGTCTAACTATGGCTACACCTTC
CASSSVGTGSNYGYTF
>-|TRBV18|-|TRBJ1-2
TGTGCCAGCTCACCAAGGCCGCGTGATGGCTACACCTTC
CASSPRPRDGYTF
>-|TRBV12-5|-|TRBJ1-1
TGTGCTAGTGCCGCCCCGGGGAACACTGAAGCTTTCTTT
CASAAPGNTEAFF
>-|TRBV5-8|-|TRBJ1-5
TGTGCCAGCAGCCCCCGTGGGGGGTCTGGCAATCAGCCCCAGCATTTT
CASSPRGGSGNQPQHF